The next 26 T cell receptor beta chains were all read from a single sample in a study of T cells expressing NK-cell markers. TCRdb re-called the 5' RACE reads; one entry per CDR3 protein, DNA not given. The table lists about 430,000 distinct CDR3 sequences, with under 1.5% in the top ten. Sample: blood T cells: a sorted CD56 or NKG2C T cell subset, CD4+ or CD8+ T cells, or bulk PBMC T cells (not recorded which). The receptors come from a woman aged 45-65 years in good health.

The genes are TRBV20-1 and TRBJ2-7. The CDR3 extends over 11 amino acids. Looked up from germline, CDR1 is DFQATT and CDR2 is SNEGSKA (reference sequence). The CDR3 region is CSASRDYEQYF.

The CDR3 spells CASSFRGGGSGYTF. The V call is TRBV5-1, the J call TRBJ1-2; TCRdb's D call, TRBD1, is unchecked because there is no DNA. The germline V gene has CDR1 SGHRS and CDR2 YFSETQ. The CDR3 covers 14 residues. Based on the CDR3 plus reference TRBV5-1 and TRBJ1-2, the full variable domain is KAGVTQTPRYLIKTRGQQVTLSCSPISGHRSVSWYQQTPGQGLQFLFEYFSETQRNKGNFPGRFSGRQFSNSRSEMNVSTLELGDSALYLCASSFRGGGSGYTFGSGTRLTVV.

The chain carries TRBV29-1 and TRBJ2-2; TCRdb's assignment of TRBD1 cannot be checked, as there is no DNA. CDR3 length equals 14 residues. CDR1 and CDR2 from the germline V gene are SQVTM and ANQGSEA. The CDR3: CSGSLTGSTGELFF.

This rearrangement joins TRBV6-5 to TRBJ1-1; TCRdb indicates TRBD1, and absent DNA this call remains unverified. Germline V CDR1 and CDR2: MNHEY, SVGAGI. This CDR3 contains 13 residues. The CDR3 here is CASRGTGGDEAFF.

The V gene is TRBV20-1, the J gene TRBJ1-4; the D call of TRBD1 rests on TCRdb alone, since no DNA is present to check it. The CDR3 totals 13 residues. Per germline, CDR1 DFQATT and CDR2 SNEGSKA (reference sequence). The CDR3: CSASLREGEKLFF.

The V call is TRBV5-1, the J call TRBJ2-1. The V gene's germline CDR1 is SGHRS and CDR2 YFSETQ. The CDR3 spans 13 residues. The CDR3 sequence is CASSGVAGNEQFF.

This chain joins TRBV12-3 or TRBV12-4 and TRBJ2-1. The CDR3 contains 13 residues. CDR3 loop: CASSLSVNNEQFF.

The chain joins TRBV5-5 to TRBJ2-1; TCRdb designates TRBD1, a call that cannot be tested without DNA. The germline V gene has CDR1 SGHKS and CDR2 YYEKEE (reference sequence). The CDR3 covers 14 residues. CDR3 loop: CASSLAFRGNEQFF.

The J gene is TRBJ1-6, the V gene TRBV6-5; absent DNA, TCRdb's TRBD1 call cannot be checked. The V gene's germline CDR1 is MNHEY and CDR2 SVGAGI. CDR3 length equals 13 residues. CDR3 sequence reads: CASSGRDNSPLHF.

The V gene is TRBV12-3 or TRBV12-4, the J gene TRBJ2-2. The CDR3 covers 13 residues. The CDR3 is CASSSRLAGELFF.

The J gene is TRBJ2-1, the V gene TRBV10-1; TCRdb's D call, TRBD1, is unchecked because there is no DNA. Germline loops: CDR1 WNHNN, CDR2 SYGVQD (reference sequence). This CDR3 is built from 14 residues. This CDR3 reads CASQERTGPHEQFF.

This CDR3 is CSEGRVVYNNQPQHF. The J gene is TRBJ1-5, the V gene TRBV29-1; with no DNA, the TCRdb D assignment of TRBD1 cannot be verified. This CDR3 has 15 residues. CDR1 is SQVTM, CDR2 ANQGSEA, per germline.

The chain uses TRBV29-1 and TRBJ2-6. The CDR3 runs to 13 residues. The germline CDR1 and CDR2 sequences are SQVTM and ANQGSEA. CDR3: CSKGCSGANVLTF.

The genes are TRBV12-3 or TRBV12-4 and TRBJ2-2; checking the TCRdb D call of TRBD1 is not possible without DNA. The CDR3 sequence is 15 residues long. The CDR3 sequence is CASSPGQGSTGELFF.

The chain employs TRBV5-6 and TRBJ2-7; TCRdb's D gene call, TRBD1, goes unchecked for lack of DNA. The CDR3 totals 16 residues. From germline, CDR1 is SGHDT and CDR2 YYEEEE. The CDR3 loop reads CASSLTTGQVGLEQYF.

The chain has TRBV5-1 and TRBJ2-3; the D call from TCRdb, TRBD2, cannot be confirmed without DNA. Germline loops: CDR1 SGHRS, CDR2 YFSETQ. This CDR3 comprises 20 residues. CDR3 residues: CASSYTGRTTRTSVTDTQYF.

The chain couples TRBV6-1 to TRBJ2-3; TCRdb calls TRBD1, which cannot be checked without DNA. This CDR3 region has 16 residues. Germline lookup yields CDR1 MNHNS and CDR2 SASEGT. The CDR3 is CASSPTTRGYTDTQYF.

The chain is built from TRBV11-2 and TRBJ2-1; the D call from TCRdb, TRBD1, cannot be confirmed without DNA. The length of the CDR3 is 15 residues. Germline CDR1 is SGHAT and CDR2 is FQNNGV. CDR3 sequence: CASSLGQGGVNEQFF.

CDR3 protein: CASSSFTGKLGEQFF. The rearrangement links TRBV14 to TRBJ2-1. The CDR3 loop spans 15 amino acids. Germline values: CDR1 SGHDN, CDR2 FVKESK.

The chain employs TRBV20-1 and TRBJ1-1; without DNA, the TCRdb call of TRBD1 cannot be checked. The CDR3 is 16 residues long. Germline assignment: CDR1 DFQATT and CDR2 SNEGSKA (reference sequence). Here the CDR3 reads CSARVLGGRGNTEAFF.

The chain joins TRBV4-1 to TRBJ2-2; the D call of TRBD2 rests on TCRdb alone, since no DNA is present to check it. The CDR3 has 19 amino acids. CDR1 is MGHRA, CDR2 YSYEKL, per germline. The CDR3 is CASSQAPSGRVSNTGELFF.

The rearrangement uses TRBV7-9 and TRBJ1-2; TCRdb lists TRBD1, though no DNA is available to test this call. The germline V gene has CDR1 SEHNR and CDR2 FQNEAQ (reference sequence). The CDR3 has 15 amino acids. CDR3 sequence: CASNPDIGGFYGYTF. Combining the CDR3 with reference TRBV7-9 and TRBJ1-2 gives the whole variable domain DTGVSQNPRHKITKRGQNVTFRCDPISEHNRLYWYRQTLGQGPEFLTYFQNEAQLEKSRLLSDRFSAERPKGSFSTLEIQRTEQGDSAMYLCASNPDIGGFYGYTFGSGTRLTVV.

J is TRBJ2-4 and V is TRBV29-1. CDR1 and CDR2 (germline): SQVTM, ANQGSEA. This CDR3 region has 12 residues. The CDR3 is CSVRWDKNIQYF.

The chain uses TRBV5-1 and TRBJ2-6. The CDR3 loop spans 16 amino acids. Germline V gives CDR1 SGHRS, CDR2 YFSETQ. The CDR3 spells CASSSHVSSGANVLTF.

This chain uses TRBV5-1 with TRBJ1-1. This CDR3 is 14 amino acids long. Germline V gene data show CDR1 as SGHRS and CDR2 as YFSETQ. CDR3 in amino acids: CASTLGSMNTEAFF.

V gene TRBV30 combines with J gene TRBJ2-5; TCRdb names TRBD2, which stays unverified in the absence of DNA. The germline CDR1 and CDR2 sequences are GTSNPN and SVGIG (reference sequence). The CDR3 extends over 17 amino acids. This chain's CDR3 is CAWSDFSGRARQGTQYF.